This T cell receptor beta chain came from a study of T cells in Graves' hyperthyroidism and ophthalmopathy. About the research overall: The initial diagnosis was the point when peripheral blood was collected, ahead of any treatment. Study conclusions and caveats: Patients with ophthalmopathy were separated from those with stable hyperthyroidism by a 13 V-J model.

The CDR3 regions of TCR beta were amplified from RNA transcripts. In the first-round RT-PCR of the TCR CDR3, the HTBI primer set was used. TCRdb re-derived calls from the multiplex PCR reads in MiXCR, one entry per CDR3 protein. Here the sample spans 600,000 to 700,000 distinct CDR3 sequences, roughly 14% being singletons. Diagnosis rested on symptoms, serum thyroxine and TRAb, thyroid ultrasound, and orbital computed tomography. PBMCs were collected from a roughly 10 ml volume of fresh peripheral blood. In its sample, this clonotype was seen many times. Its antigen is not known. The sequencing sample was made of blood. This receptor was obtained from a woman aged 35 to 49 with Graves' ophthalmopathy.

For the CDR3, the DNA is TGTGCCAGCAGTTACTGGGGACAGCCCCAGCATTTT. This encodes CASSYWGQPQHF. The V call is TRBV6-2 or TRBV6-3, the J call TRBJ1-5; the D is unclear. Trimming left V 1 base short and J 7 bases short, with 5 bases between. Germline CDR1 reads MNHEY; CDR2 reads SVGEGT. The CDR3 extends over 12 amino acids.